This T cell receptor (beta chain) is from a study of blood T cell repertoires in COVID-19. Study-wide context: COVID-19 samples, acute and convalescent, were from the United States, Italy and Spain. PBMCs, B-cell-depleted T cells, or T cells were the source of the cDNA or gDNA that made up the material.

CDR3 length equals 12 residues. Trimming at V came to 7 bases and at J to 5 bases, leaving 5 bases not matched to a gene. Seattle patient enrollment occurred during active infection, with longitudinal follow-up thereafter. Original analysis: Reference gene primer amplification gave nucleated cell count estimates. Only in-frame clones appear in the TCRdb table, and some are missing; sequencing was by immunoSEQ multiplex PCR. V and J calls and clone size are as listed in that table; D and trimming were resolved from the DNA. The sample shows 100,000 to 150,000 clones, roughly 91% of them seen only once.

This chain connects TRBV12-3 or TRBV12-4 to TRBJ2-7, with 7 bases matching TRBD2. The sequenced sample consisted of peripheral blood. The receptor comes from a man in his 60s with COVID-19, enrolled during active disease. CDR3 protein: CASTPSGDEQYF. The CDR3 DNA reads TGTGCCAGCACTCCAAGCGGGGACGAGCAGTACTTC.